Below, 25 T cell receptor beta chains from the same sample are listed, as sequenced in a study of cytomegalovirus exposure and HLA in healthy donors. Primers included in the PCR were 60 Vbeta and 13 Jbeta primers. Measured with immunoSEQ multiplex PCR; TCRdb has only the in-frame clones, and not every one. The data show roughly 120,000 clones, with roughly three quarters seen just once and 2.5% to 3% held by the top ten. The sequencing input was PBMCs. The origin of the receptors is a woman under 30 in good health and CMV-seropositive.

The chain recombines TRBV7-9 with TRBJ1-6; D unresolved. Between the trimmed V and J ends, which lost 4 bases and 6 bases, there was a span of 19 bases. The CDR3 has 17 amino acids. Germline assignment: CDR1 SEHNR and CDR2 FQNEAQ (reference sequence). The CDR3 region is CASSSRSRLLGNSPLHF. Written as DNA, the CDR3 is TGTGCCAGCAGCTCTAGGAGCCGACTGCTTGGTAATTCACCCCTCCACTTT.

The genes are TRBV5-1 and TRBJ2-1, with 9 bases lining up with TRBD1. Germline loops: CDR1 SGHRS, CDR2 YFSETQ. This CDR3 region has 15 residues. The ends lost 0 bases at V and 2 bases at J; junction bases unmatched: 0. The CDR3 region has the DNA TGCGCCAGCAGCTTGGGACAGGGGGCCTACAATGAGCAGTTCTTC. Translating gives CASSLGQGAYNEQFF.

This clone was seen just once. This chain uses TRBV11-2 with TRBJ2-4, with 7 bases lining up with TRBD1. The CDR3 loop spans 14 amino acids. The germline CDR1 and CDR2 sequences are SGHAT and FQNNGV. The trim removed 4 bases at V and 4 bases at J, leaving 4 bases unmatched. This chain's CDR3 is CASSYQGVKNIQYF. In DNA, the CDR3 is TGTGCCAGCAGCTACCAGGGGGTTAAAAACATTCAGTACTTC.

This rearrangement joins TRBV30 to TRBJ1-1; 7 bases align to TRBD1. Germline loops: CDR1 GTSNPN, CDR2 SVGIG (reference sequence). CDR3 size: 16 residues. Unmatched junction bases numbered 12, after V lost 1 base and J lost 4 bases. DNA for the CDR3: TGTGCCTGGAGTGAGGGGGCAGCGGTGCTGGGCACTGAAGCTTTCTTT. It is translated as CAWSEGAAVLGTEAFF. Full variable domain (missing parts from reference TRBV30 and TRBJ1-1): SQTIHQWPATLVQPVGSPLSLECTVEGTSNPNLYWYRQAAGRGLQLLFYSVGIGQISSEVPQNLSASRPQDRQFILSSKKLLLSDSGFYLCAWSEGAAVLGTEAFFGQGTRLTVV.

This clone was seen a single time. The CDR3 bases are TGTGCCAGTAGTATAGATCTCCAGTTGAACACTGAAGCTTTCTTT. Translated, it gives CASSIDLQLNTEAFF. The rearrangement links TRBV19 to TRBJ1-1, with unresolved D. Germline CDR1 is LNHDA and CDR2 is SQIVND (reference sequence). This CDR3 has 15 amino acids. Trimming took 0 bases from V and 0 from J, leaving 8 bases between them.

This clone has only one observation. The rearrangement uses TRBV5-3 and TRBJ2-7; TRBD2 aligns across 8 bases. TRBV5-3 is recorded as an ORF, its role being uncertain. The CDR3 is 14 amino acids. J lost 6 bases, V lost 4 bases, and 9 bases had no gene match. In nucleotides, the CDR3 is TGTGCCAGAAGCCCAAAGCGGGAGCGGGGCGAGCAGTACTTC. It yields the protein CARSPKRERGEQYF.

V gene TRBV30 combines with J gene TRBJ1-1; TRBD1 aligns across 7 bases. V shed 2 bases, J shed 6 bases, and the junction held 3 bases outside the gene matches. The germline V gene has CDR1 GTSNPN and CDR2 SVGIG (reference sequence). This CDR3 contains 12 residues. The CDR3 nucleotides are TGTGCCTGGAGTCCGACAGGGCCTGAAGCTTTCTTT. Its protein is CAWSPTGPEAFF.

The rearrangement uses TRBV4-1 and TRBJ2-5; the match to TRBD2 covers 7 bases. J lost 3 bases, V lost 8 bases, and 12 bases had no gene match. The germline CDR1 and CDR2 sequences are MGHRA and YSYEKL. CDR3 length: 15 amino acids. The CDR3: CASATLASGKETQYF. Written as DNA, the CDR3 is TGCGCCAGCGCTACGCTGGCTAGCGGAAAAGAGACCCAGTACTTC.

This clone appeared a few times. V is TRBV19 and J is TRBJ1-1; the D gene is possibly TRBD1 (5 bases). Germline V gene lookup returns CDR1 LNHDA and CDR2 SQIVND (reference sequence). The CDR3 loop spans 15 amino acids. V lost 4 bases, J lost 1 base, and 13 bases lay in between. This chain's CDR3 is CASSKYRQSNTEAFF. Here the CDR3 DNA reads TGTGCCAGTAGTAAATACCGACAGTCGAACACTGAAGCTTTCTTT.

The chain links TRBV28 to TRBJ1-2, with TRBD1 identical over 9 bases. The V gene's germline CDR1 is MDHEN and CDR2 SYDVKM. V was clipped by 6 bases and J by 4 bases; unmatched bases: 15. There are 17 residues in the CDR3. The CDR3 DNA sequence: TGTGCCAGCAGGGCGGACAGGGGCCATCTTATCTCCTATGGCTACACCTTC. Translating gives CASRADRGHLISYGYTF.

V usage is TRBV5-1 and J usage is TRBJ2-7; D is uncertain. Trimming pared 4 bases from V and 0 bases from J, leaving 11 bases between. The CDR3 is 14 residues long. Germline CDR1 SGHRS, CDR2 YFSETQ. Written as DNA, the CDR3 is TGCGCCAGCAGCCCAGAGGCAAGCTCCTACGAGCAGTACTTC. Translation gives CASSPEASSYEQYF.

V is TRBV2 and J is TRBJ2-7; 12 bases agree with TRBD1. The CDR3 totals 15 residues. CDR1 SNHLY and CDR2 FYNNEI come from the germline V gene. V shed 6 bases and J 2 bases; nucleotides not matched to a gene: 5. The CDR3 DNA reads TGTGCCAGCAGGGTAGGGACAGGGGGCACCTACGAGCAGTACTTC. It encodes CASRVGTGGTYEQYF. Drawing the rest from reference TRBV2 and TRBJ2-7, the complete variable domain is EPEVTQTPSHQVTQMGQEVILRCVPISNHLYFYWYRQILGQKVEFLVSFYNNEISEKSEIFDDQFSVERPDGSNFTLKIRSTKLEDSAMYFCASRVGTGGTYEQYFGPGTRLTVT.

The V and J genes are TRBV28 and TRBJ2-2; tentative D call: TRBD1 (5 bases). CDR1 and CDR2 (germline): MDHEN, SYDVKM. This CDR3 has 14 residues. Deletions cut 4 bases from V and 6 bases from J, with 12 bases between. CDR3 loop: CASSSAGHAGELFF. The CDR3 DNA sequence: TGTGCCAGCAGTTCCGCAGGGCACGCCGGGGAGCTGTTTTTT.

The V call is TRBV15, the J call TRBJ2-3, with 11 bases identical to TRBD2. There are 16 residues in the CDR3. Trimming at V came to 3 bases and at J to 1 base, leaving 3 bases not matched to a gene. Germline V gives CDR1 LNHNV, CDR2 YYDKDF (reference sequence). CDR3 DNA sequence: TGTGCCACCAGCAGTCTGACTAGCGGGGGCACAGATACGCAGTATTTT. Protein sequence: CATSSLTSGGTDTQYF. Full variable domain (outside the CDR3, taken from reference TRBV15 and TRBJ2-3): DAMVIQNPRYQVTQFGKPVTLSCSQTLNHNVMYWYQQKSSQAPKLLFHYYDKDFNNEADTPDNFQSRRPNTSFCFLDIRSPGLGDTAMYLCATSSLTSGGTDTQYFGPGTRLTVL.

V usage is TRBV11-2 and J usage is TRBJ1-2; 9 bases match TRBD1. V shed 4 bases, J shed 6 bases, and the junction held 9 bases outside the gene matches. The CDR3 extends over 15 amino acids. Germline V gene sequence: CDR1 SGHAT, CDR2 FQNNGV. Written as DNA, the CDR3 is TGTGCCAGCAGCTCCTACAGGGGGCGGATTGATGGCTACACCTTC. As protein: CASSSYRGRIDGYTF.

CDR3 sequence (DNA): TGTGCCAGTAGTCCCCAGGGTTTGGAGACTAATGAAAAACTGTTTTTT. Its protein product is CASSPQGLETNEKLFF. The chain joins TRBV19 to TRBJ1-4; D perhaps matches TRBD1 (5 bases). V was clipped by 5 bases and J by 2 bases, with 15 bases between them. CDR1 is LNHDA, CDR2 SQIVND, per germline (reference sequence). The CDR3 runs to 16 residues.

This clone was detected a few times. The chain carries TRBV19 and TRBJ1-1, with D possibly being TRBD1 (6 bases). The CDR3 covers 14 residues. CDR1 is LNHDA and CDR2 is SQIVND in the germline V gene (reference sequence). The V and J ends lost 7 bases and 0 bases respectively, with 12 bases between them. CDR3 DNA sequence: TGTGCCAGTACACCTAGGGGGTTGAACACTGAAGCTTTCTTT. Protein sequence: CASTPRGLNTEAFF.

CDR3 coding DNA: TGTGCCTGGAGTGTAGTAGCGGGAGACTCTGAGCAGTTCTTC. It encodes CAWSVVAGDSEQFF. The chain joins TRBV30 to TRBJ2-1, with TRBD2 matching 9 bases. Trimming at V came to 0 bases and at J to 9 bases, leaving 6 bases not matched to a gene. The CDR3 contains 14 residues. Per the germline V gene, CDR1 is GTSNPN and CDR2 is SVGIG (reference sequence).

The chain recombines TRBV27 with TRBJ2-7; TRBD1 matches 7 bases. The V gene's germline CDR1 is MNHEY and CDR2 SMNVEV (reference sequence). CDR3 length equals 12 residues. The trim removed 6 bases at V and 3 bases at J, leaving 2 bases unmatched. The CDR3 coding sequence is TGTGCCAGCAGGACAGGGTTCTACGAGCAGTACTTC. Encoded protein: CASRTGFYEQYF.

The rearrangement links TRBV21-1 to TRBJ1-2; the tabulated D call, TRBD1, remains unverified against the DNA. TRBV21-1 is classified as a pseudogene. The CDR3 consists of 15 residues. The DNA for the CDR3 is TGTGCCAGCAGCAAAGAGGTCGCAGGGTGGGATGGCTACACCTTC. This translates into CASSKEVAGWDGYTF.

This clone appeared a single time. This CDR3 reads CASSSGLAYEQYF. The CDR3 region has the DNA TGTGCCAGCAGCTCGGGACTAGCCTACGAGCAGTACTTC. The chain employs TRBV5-6 and TRBJ2-7, with TRBD2 matching over 8 bases. The V and J ends lost 3 bases and 2 bases, in that order; junction bases with no gene match: 1. Germline lookup yields CDR1 SGHDT and CDR2 YYEEEE. The CDR3 spans 13 residues.

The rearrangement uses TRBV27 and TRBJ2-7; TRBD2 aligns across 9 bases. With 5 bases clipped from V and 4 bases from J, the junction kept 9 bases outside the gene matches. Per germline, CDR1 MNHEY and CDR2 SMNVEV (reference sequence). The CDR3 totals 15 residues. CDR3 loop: CASSPTSGLLYEQYF. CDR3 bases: TGTGCCAGCAGTCCTACTAGCGGGCTGTTGTACGAGCAGTACTTC.

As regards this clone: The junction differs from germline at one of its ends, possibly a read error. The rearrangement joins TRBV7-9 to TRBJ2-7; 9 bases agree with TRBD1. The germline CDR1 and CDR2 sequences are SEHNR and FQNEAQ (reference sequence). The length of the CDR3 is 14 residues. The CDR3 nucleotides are TGTGCCAGCAGCTCGGACAGGGGCTCCGACGAGCAGTACTTC. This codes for CASSSDRGSDEQYF.

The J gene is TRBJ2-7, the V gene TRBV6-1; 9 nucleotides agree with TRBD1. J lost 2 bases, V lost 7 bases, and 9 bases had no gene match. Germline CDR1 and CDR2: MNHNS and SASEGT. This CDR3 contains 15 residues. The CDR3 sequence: CASTPIGTGPYEQYF. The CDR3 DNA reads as TGTGCCAGCACCCCGATAGGGACAGGGCCCTACGAGCAGTACTTC.

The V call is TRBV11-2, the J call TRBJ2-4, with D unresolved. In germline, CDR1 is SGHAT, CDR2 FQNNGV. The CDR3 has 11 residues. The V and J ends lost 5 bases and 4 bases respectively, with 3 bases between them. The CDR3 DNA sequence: TGTGCCAGCAGCCCGAAAAACATTCAGTACTTC. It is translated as CASSPKNIQYF.